This T cell receptor beta chain was documented in a study of blood T cells in healthy people across ages (dated by TCRdb to between 2014 and 2017). Notes on the research overall: In model experiments, roughly one uniquely barcoded TCR beta cDNA molecule per two T cells was captured by template switching. To track age-related changes in TCR beta repertoire diversity, the study relied on deep sequencing normalized with unique cDNA molecular identifiers. The donors were split into four age groups: young (average about 16 years), middle-aged (more than 35), aged (about 62) and long-lived (roughly 86). Donors of different ages were randomly distributed across sequencing lanes to avoid experimental bias. Using the same blood draw, the study looked at two additional independent replicas of 1 million unique cDNA reads for two donors, one aged 18 to 30 and the other aged 80 or older. Findings and caveats that apply to the study as a whole: Observed TCR beta diversity correlated strongly with the percentage of naive T cells measured by flow cytometry. Compared with the aged group, the long-lived group had more naive CD4+ T cells, fewer expanded clones and increased TCR diversity, a pattern suggesting age selection. Estimates of total diversity based on one million sequenced T cells were considered lower bounds and underestimates. Because profiling used bulk unsorted PBMCs, naive and antigen-experienced compartments could not be compared conclusively. As age increased, observed TCR beta diversity per million T cells dropped in a roughly linear way, and a significant reduction was already evident by age roughly 36. Donor CMV infection status was unknown, potentially confounding age-related changes in expanded clonotypes.

The library was generated by 5' RACE. Instrument used: Illumina HiSeq 2500. A second PCR of roughly 7 to 11 cycles was performed with a sample-barcoded 5' primer and a J-beta primer mix. A unique molecular identifier was introduced onto each TCR beta cDNA molecule by a template-switch 5' adaptor carrying 12 random nucleotides. Each sample yielded at least 2.5 million CDR3-containing paired-end reads. The Mint cDNA synthesis kit, primed by a TRBC-specific oligonucleotide, was used to synthesize first-strand cDNA from all RNA. After uracil-DNA glycosylase treatment, a first 18-cycle PCR used universal primers M1SS and BC2_uni_R on all cDNA. The published analysis was carried out like this. For normalization, 1 million high-quality reads, each with a distinct molecular identifier, were randomly selected from each sample. Instead of being binned into consensus sequences, reads with shared molecular identifiers were discarded. MiTCR, set to a Q25 quality threshold and the strictest error-elimination algorithm, was used for CDR3 identification, clonotype clustering and error correction. A nonparametric unseen species model with Euler transformation was used to estimate a lower bound on total TCR beta diversity. The public reads were reanalyzed by TCRdb: fastp trimming at Q25, MiXCR alignment, in-frame beta chains only. CDR3 protein sequences are deduplicated, and each keeps its most common genes and DNA. The V and J calls shown here were made by TCRdb, not taken from the authors' results. This sample holds around 280,000 distinct CDR3 sequences; roughly a quarter were observed only once. The ten top clones hold roughly 28% of the sample.

This clonotype turned up a few times. The target of this receptor is not known. Per-base quality was not reported, and no clone a single base away is much larger than it. Systemically healthy Caucasian individuals from Russia, some 36 in total and aged about 6 to 100 years, were included as donors. Each donor gave approximately 9.3 milliliters of peripheral blood, collected into EDTA-treated Vacutainer tubes. Ficoll-Paque density-gradient centrifugation was used to isolate PBMCs, with at least 6 million obtained per sample. Total RNA was extracted from PBMCs with Trizol reagent, with at least 5 micrograms obtained per sample. Naive CD45RAhigh/CD27high T cell percentages were measured by flow cytometry on a PBMC aliquot from every donor. The sample was blood. This receptor was obtained from a woman in her 70s in good health.

The CDR3 reads as follows: CASSPYQDTTNTGELFF. The nucleotide sequence reads as follows: TGTGCCAGCTCACCTTACCAAGACACCACGAACACCGGGGAGCTGTTTTTT. The sequence is built from TRBV18 and TRBJ2-2; no D gene call is confident. From its cysteine to its phenylalanine, the CDR3 spans 17 amino acids. This entry keeps only the CDR3 DNA: 51 bases, framed from base 1. The germline V gene sets CDR1 to KGHSH and CDR2 to LQKENI. Trimming takes 3 bases from V and 0 bases from J, and the germline ends sit 14 bases apart.